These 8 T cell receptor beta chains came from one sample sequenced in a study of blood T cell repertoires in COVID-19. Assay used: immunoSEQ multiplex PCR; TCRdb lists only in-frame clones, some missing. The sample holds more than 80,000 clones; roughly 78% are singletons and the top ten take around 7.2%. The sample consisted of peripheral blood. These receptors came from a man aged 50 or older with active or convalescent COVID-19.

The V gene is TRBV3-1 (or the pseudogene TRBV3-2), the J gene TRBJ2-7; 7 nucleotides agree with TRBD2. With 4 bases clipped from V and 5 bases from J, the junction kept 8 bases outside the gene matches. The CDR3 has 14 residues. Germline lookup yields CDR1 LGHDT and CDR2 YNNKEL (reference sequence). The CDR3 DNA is TGTGCCAGCAGCCCCGGTGGGGGGAGGGACGAGCAGTACGTC. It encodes CASSPGGGRDEQYV.

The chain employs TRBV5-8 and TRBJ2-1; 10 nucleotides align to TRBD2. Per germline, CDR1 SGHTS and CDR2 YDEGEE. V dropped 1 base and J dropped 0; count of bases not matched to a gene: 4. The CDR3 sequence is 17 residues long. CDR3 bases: TGTGCCAGCAGCTTGAGAGCGGGGGGGTTCTCCTACAATGAGCAGTTCTTC. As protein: CASSLRAGGFSYNEQFF. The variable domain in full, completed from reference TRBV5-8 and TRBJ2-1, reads EAGVTQSPTHLIKTRGQQATLRCSPISGHTSVYWYQQALGLGLQFLLWYDEGEERNRGNFPPRFSGRQFPNYSSELNVNALELEDSALYLCASSLRAGGFSYNEQFFGPGTRLTVL.

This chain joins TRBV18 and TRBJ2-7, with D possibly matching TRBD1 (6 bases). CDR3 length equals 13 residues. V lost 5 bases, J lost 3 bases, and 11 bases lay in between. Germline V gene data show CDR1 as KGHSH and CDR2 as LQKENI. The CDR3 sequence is CASSSGTNYEQYF. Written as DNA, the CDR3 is TGTGCCAGCTCATCCGGGACAAACTACGAGCAGTACTTC.

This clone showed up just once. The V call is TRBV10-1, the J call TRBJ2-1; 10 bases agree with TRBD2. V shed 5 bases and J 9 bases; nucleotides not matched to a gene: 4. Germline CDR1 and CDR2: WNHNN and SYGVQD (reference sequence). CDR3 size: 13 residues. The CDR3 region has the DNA TGCGCCAGCAGTTCACTAGCGGGGTCTGAGCAGTTCTTC. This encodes CASSSLAGSEQFF.

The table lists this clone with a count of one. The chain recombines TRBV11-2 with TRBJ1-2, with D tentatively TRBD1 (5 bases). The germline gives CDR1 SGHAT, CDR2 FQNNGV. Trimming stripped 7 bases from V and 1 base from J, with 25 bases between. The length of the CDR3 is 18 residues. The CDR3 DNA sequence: TGTGCCAGCAAGCCTTTTGGGGTCGTGGGGACTGATAACTATGGCTACACCTTC. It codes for CASKPFGVVGTDNYGYTF.

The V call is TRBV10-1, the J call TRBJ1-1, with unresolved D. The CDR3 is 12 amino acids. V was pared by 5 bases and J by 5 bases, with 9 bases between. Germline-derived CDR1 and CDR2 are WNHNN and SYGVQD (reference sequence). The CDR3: CASSRTGTEAFF. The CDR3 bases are TGCGCCAGCAGTAGGACGGGGACTGAAGCTTTCTTT.

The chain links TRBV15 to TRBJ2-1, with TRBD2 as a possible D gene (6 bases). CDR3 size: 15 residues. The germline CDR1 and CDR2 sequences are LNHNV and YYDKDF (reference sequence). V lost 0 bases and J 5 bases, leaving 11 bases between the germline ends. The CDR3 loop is CATSRERSGDNEQFF. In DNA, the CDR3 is TGTGCCACCAGCAGAGAAAGGTCGGGGGACAATGAGCAGTTCTTC.

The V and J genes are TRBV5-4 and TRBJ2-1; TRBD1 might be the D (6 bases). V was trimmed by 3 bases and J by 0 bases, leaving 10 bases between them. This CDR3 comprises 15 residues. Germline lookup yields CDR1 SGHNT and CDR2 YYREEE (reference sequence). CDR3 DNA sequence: TGTGCCAGCAGCTGGGACACGAGCTCCTACAATGAGCAGTTCTTC. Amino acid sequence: CASSWDTSSYNEQFF.